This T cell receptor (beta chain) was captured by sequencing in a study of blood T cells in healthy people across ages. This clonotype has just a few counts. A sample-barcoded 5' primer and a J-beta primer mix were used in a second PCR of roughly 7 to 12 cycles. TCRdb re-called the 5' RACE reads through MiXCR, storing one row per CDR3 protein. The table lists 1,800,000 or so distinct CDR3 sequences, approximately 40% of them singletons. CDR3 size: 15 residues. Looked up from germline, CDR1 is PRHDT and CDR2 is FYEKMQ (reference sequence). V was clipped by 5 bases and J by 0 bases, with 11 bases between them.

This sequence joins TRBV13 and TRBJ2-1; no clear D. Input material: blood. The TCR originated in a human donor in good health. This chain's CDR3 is CASSTLRVSYNEQFF. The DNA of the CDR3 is TGTGCCAGCAGCACTTTGAGAGTCTCCTACAATGAGCAGTTCTTC.